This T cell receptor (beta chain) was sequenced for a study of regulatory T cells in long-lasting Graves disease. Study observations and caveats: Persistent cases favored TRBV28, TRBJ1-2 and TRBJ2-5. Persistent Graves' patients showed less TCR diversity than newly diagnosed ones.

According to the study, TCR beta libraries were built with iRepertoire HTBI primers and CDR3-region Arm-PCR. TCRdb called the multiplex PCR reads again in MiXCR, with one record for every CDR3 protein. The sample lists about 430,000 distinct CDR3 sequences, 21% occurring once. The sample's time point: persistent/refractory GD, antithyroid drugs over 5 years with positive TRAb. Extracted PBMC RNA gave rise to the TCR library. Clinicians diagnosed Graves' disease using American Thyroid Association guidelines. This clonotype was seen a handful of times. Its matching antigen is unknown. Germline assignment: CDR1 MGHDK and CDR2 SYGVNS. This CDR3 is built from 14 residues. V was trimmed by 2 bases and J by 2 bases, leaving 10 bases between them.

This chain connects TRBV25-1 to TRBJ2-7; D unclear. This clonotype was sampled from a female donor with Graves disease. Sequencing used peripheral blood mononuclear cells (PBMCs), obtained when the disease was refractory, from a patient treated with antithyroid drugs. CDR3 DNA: TGTGCCAGCAGTGAACAAGGCCATACCTACGAGCAGTACTTC. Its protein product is CASSEQGHTYEQYF.